The table lists the clone carrying this TCR beta chain with a few counts. Its specificity is unknown. The CDR3 has 14 amino acids. Trimming removed 0 bases from V and 9 bases from J, with 9 bases in between. CDR1 is MNHEY, CDR2 SVGAGI, per germline. 13 Jbeta primers and 60 Vbeta primers were used for the PCR. Sequencing was performed with immunoSEQ multiplex PCR; in TCRdb, only in-frame clones are kept and a portion is missing. This table has 110,000 to 150,000 clones, approximately 82% appearing once. This record belongs to a study of cytomegalovirus exposure and HLA in healthy donors. Study as a whole: There were 90 million to 140 million unique TCR beta sequences, drawn from about 179 million T cells, in an earlier analysis. Study-wide results and caveats: Earlier analysis looked at TCR beta V segments, and most were productive about 90% or about 30% of the time. Several of the most significant clusters were apparently associated with common viral pathogens in a later analysis.

The V gene is TRBV6-5, the J gene TRBJ1-6; D perhaps matches TRBD1 (5 bases). The receptor was isolated from a man aged 35-49 years in good health and CMV-seronegative. What was sequenced was PBMCs. CDR3 coding DNA: TGTGCCAGCAGTTACTCCGGGGGGAGTTCACCCCTCCACTTT. This encodes CASSYSGGSSPLHF.